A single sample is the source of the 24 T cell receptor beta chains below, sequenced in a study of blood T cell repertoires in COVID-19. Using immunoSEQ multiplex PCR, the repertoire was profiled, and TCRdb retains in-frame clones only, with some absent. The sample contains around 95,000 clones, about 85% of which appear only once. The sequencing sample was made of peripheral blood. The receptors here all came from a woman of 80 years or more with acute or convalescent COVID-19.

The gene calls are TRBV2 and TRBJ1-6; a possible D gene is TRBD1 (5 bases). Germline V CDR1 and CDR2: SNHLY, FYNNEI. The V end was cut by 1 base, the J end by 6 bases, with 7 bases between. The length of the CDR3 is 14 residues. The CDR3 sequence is CASSEGQGNSPLHF. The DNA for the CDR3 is TGTGCCAGCAGTGAAGGGCAGGGTAATTCACCCCTCCACTTT.

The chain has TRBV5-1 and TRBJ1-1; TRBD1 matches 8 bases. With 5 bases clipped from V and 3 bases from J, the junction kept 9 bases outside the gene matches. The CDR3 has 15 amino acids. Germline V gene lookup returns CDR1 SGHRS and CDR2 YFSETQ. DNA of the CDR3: TGCGCCAGCAGAGAGACGACACAGGGGGACACTGAAGCTTTCTTT. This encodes CASRETTQGDTEAFF.

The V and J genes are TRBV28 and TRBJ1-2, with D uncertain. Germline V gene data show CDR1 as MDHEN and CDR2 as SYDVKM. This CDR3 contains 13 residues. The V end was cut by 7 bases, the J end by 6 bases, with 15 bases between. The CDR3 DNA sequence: TGTGCCAGCACCTCGCAGGTGGTCAATGGCTACACCTTC. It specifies CASTSQVVNGYTF.

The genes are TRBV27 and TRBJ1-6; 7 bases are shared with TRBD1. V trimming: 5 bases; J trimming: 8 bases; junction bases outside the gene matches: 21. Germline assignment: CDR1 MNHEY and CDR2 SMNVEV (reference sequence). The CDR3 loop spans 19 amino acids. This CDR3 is CASSPAGLFDRAPDSPLHF. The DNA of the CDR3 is TGTGCCAGCAGTCCCGCAGGCCTTTTCGACAGGGCCCCTGATTCACCCCTCCACTTT.

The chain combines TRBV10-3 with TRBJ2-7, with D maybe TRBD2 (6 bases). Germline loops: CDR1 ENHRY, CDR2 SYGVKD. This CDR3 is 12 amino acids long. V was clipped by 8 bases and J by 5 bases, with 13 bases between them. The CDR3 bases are TGTGCCATCCATATGGGAGGACACGAGCAGTACGTC. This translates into CAIHMGGHEQYV.

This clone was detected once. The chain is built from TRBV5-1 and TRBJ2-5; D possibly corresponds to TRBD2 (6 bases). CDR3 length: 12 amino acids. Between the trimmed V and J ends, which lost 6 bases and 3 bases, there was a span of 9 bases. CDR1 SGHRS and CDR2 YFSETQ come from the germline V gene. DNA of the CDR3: TGCGCCAGCAAGAGGGAGGAAGAGACCCAGTACTTC. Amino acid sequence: CASKREEETQYF.

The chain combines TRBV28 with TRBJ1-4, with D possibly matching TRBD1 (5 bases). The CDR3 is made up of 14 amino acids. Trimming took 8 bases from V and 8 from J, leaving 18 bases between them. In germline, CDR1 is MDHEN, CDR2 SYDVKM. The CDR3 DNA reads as TGTGCCAGCTTCAGGCGGGGGGGAAAGGAAAAACTGTTTTTT. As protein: CASFRRGGKEKLFF.

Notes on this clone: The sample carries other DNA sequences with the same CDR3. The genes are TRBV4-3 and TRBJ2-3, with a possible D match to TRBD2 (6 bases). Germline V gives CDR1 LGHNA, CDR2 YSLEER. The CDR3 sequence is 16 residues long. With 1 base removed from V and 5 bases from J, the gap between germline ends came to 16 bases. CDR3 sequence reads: CASSQVSGGALDTQYF. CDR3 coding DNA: TGCGCCAGCAGCCAAGTGTCAGGAGGGGCGTTAGATACGCAGTATTTT.

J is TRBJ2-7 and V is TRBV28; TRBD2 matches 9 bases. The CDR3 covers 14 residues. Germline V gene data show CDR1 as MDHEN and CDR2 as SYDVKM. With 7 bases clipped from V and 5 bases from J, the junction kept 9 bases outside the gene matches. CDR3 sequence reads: CASTRRGGAHEQYF. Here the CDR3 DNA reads TGTGCCAGCACCCGGCGGGGGGGAGCACACGAGCAGTACTTC.

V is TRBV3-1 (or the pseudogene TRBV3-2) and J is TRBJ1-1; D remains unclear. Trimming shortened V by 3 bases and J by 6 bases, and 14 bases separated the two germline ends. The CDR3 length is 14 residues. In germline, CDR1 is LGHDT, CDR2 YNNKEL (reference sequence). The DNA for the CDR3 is TGTGCCAGCAGCCAGATGACCGACAATTCTGAAGCTTTCTTT. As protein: CASSQMTDNSEAFF.

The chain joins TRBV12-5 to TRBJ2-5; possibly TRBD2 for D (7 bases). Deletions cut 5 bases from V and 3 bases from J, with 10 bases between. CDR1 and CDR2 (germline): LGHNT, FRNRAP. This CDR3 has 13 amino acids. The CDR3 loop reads CASGRGAEETQYF. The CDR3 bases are TGTGCTAGTGGTCGGGGGGCCGAAGAGACCCAGTACTTC.

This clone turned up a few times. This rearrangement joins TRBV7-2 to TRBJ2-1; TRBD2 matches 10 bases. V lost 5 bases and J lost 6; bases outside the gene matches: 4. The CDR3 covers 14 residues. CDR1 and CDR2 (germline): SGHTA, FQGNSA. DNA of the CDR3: TGTGCCAGCAGCCCTCGGACTAGCGGCAATGAGCAGTTCTTC. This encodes CASSPRTSGNEQFF. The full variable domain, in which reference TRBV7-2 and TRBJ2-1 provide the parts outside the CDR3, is GAGVSQSPSNKVTEKGKDVELRCDPISGHTALYWYRQSLGQGLEFLIYFQGNSAPDKSGLPSDRFSAERTGGSVSTLTIQRTQQEDSAVYLCASSPRTSGNEQFFGPGTRLTVL.

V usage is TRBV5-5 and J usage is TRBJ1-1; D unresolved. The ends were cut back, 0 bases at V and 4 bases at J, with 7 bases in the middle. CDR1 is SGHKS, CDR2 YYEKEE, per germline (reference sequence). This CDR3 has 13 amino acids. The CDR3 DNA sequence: TGTGCCAGCAGCTTGGTGTCAGGCACTGAAGCTTTCTTT. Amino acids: CASSLVSGTEAFF.

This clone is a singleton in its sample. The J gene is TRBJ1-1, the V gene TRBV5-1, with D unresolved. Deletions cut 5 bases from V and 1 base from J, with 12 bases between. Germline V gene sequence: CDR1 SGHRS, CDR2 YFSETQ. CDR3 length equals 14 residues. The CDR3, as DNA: TGCGCCAGCAGTCGCGGGGAGGGGAACACTGAAGCTTTCTTT. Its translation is CASSRGEGNTEAFF.

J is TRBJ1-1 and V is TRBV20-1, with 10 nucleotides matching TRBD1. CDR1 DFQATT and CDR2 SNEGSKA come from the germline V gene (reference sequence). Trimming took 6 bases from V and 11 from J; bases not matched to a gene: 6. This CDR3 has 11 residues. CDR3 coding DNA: TGCAGTGCCCCGGACAGGGGGAAGGCTTTCTTT. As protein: CSAPDRGKAFF.

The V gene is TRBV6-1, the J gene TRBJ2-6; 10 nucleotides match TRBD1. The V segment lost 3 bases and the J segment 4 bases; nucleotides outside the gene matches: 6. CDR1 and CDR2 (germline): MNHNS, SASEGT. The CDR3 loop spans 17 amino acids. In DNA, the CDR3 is TGTGCCAGCAGTGAGACAGGGGGCGTTTCCGGGGCCAACGTCCTGACTTTC. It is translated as CASSETGGVSGANVLTF.

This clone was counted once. The CDR3 region has the DNA TGTGCCAGCAGCCCCGTGACAGGGGTCTCTGGAAACACCATATATTTT. The encoded protein is CASSPVTGVSGNTIYF. The rearrangement uses TRBV7-6 and TRBJ1-3, with 8 bases identical to TRBD1. The CDR3 covers 16 residues. From germline, CDR1 is SGHVS and CDR2 FNYEAQ. J was trimmed by 0 bases and V by 5 bases; bases with no gene match: 6.

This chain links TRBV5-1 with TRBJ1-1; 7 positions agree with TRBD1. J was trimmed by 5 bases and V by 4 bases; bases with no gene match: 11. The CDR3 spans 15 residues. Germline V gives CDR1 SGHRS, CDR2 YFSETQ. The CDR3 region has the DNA TGCGCCAGCAGCCCCTACCGACAGGGAGCGACTGAAGCTTTCTTT. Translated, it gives CASSPYRQGATEAFF.

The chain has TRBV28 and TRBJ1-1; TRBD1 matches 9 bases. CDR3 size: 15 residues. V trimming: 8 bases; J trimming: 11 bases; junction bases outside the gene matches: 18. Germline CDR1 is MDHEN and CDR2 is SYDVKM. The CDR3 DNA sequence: TGTGCCAGCCTAACAGGGGGCGCGAGGGGGCCGAAGGCTTTCTTT. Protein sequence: CASLTGGARGPKAFF.

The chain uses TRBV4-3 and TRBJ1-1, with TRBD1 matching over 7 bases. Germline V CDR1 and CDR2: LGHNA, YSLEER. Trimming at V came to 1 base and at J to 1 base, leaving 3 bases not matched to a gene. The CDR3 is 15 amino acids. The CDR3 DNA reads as TGCGCCAGCAGCCAAGGGGACAGAACGAACACTGAAGCTTTCTTT. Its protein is CASSQGDRTNTEAFF.

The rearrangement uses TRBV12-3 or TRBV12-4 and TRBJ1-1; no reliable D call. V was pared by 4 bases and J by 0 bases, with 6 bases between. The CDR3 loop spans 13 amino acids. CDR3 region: CASSSSLNTEAFF. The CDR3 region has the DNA TGTGCCAGCAGTTCCTCCCTGAACACTGAAGCTTTCTTT.

The CDR3 nucleotides read TGTGCCAGCAGTCGATACGGACGGGAAGCTAACTATGGCTACACCTTC. Encoded protein: CASSRYGREANYGYTF. The chain employs TRBV6-6 and TRBJ1-2; the D is unclear. V was clipped by 5 bases and J by 0 bases, with 16 bases between them. Per germline, CDR1 MNHNY and CDR2 SVGAGI (reference sequence). This CDR3 is 16 amino acids long.

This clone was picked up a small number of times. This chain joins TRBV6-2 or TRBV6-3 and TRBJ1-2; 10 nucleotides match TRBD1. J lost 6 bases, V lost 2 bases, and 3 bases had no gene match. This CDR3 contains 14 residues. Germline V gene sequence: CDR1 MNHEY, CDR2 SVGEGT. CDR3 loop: CASSYEGQGHGYTF. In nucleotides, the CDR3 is TGTGCCAGCAGTTACGAGGGACAGGGGCATGGCTACACCTTC.

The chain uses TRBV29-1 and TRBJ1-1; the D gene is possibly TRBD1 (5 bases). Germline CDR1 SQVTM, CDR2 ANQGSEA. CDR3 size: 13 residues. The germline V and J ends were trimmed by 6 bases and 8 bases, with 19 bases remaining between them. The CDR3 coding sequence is TGCAGCGTCGTGAAAGGGGTACGAACGGAAGCTTTCTTT. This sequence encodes CSVVKGVRTEAFF.